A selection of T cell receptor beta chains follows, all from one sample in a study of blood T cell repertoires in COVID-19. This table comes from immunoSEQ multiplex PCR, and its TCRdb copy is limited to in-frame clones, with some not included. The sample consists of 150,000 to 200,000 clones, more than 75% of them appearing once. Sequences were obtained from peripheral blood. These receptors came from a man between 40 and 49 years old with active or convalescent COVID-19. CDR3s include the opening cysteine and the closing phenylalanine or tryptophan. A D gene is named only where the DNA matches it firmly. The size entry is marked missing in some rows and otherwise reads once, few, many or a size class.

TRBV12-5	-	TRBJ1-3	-	TGTGCTAGTGCCCCCCCAGGGTTCTCTGGAAACACCATATATTTT	CASAPPGFSGNTIYF
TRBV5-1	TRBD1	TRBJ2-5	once	TGCGCCAGCAGCAGGACAGGGGCAGAGACCCAGTACTTC	CASSRTGAETQYF
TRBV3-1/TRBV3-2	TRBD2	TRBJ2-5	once	TGTGCCAGCAGCCCAGAGCGGGGAGGTCTGGAGACCCAGTACTTC	CASSPERGGLETQYF
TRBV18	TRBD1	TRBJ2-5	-	TGTGCCAGCTCAGAGGAGGGACAGGGGAGAGAGACCCAGTACTTC	CASSEEGQGRETQYF
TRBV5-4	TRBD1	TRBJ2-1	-	TGTGCCAGCAGCTTGGCTCACAGGGGGCTTAACAATGAGCAGTTCTTC	CASSLAHRGLNNEQFF
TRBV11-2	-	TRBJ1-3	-	TGTGCCAGCAGCCAACCAACCGGGACACCGTCTGGAAACACCATATATTTT	CASSQPTGTPSGNTIYF
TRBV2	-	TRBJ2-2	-	TGTGCCAGCAACCAAAGAGCGGGGAACACCGGGGAGCTGTTTTTT	CASNQRAGNTGELFF
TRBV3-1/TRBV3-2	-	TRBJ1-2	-	TGTGCCAGCAGCCAAGAGACTCGCATCTATGGCTACACCTTC	CASSQETRIYGYTF
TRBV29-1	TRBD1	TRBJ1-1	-	TGCAGCGTTGAAACAATGACAGGGGTCCTGAACACTGAAGCTTTCTTT	CSVETMTGVLNTEAFF
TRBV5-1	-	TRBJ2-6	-	TGCGCCAGCAGCCCCACCCAGGTTCTCTCTGGGGCCAACGTCCTGACTTTC	CASSPTQVLSGANVLTF
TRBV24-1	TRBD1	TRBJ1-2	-	TGTGCCACCAGTGGACGGGACAGGGGCGAAGGGGGCTACACCTTC	CATSGRDRGEGGYTF
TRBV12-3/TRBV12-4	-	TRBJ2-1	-	TGTGCCAGCAGTTTATCGGGGGAGCAGTTCTTC	CASSLSGEQFF
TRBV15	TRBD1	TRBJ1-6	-	TGTGCCACCACCCAGACGGACAGGGCCTATTCACCCCTCCACTTT	CATTQTDRAYSPLHF
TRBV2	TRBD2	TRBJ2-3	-	TGTGCCAGCAGTGATCGGACTAGCGGGGGAAATACGCAGTATTTT	CASSDRTSGGNTQYF
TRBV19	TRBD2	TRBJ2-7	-	TGTGCCAGTAGTATCGGGGGGGCAGGGTACGAGCAGTACTTC	CASSIGGAGYEQYF
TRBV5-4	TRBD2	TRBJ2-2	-	TGTGCCAGCAGCTTGGCCGGGGGGGAGTTAGCCGGGGAGCTGTTTTTT	CASSLAGGELAGELFF
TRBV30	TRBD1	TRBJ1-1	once	TGTGCCTGGAGTGCACAGGGGGACACTGAAGCTTTCTTT	CAWSAQGDTEAFF
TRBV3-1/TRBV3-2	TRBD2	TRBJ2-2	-	TGTGCCAGCAGCCCTCCCGAACGGGGGGGGATCATCGGGGAGCTGTTTTTT	CASSPPERGGIIGELFF
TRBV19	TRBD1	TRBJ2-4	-	TGTGCCAGTAGGGCCGGGACAGGGGGCGAAAACATTCAGTACTTC	CASRAGTGGENIQYF
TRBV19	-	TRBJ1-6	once	TGTGCCAGTATGGGGACTTCTATATCCGATTCACCCCTCCACTTT	CASMGTSISDSPLHF
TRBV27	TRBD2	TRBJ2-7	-	TGTGCCAGCAGTCGCGAACTAGCGCACTACTCCTACGAGCAGTACTTC	CASSRELAHYSYEQYF
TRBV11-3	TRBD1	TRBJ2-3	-	TGTGCCAGCGAACCGGGACAGGGGGCAATAGATACGCAGTATTTT	CASEPGQGAIDTQYF